Below are 28 T cell receptor beta chains sequenced from a single sample in a study of CD8 T cells in Susac syndrome. Random-hexamer reverse transcription was applied to about 0.5 to 1 ug RNA. TCRdb called the immunoSEQ multiplex PCR reads again in MiXCR, with one record for every CDR3 protein. The sample carries 150,000 to 200,000 distinct CDR3 sequences, approximately 94% recorded once. The sequencing input was CD4+ T cells from PBMCs. The receptor set was obtained from a human donor with multiple sclerosis.

V is TRBV20-1 and J is TRBJ2-1; perhaps TRBD1 as D (6 bases). The length of the CDR3 is 14 residues. The V gene lost 5 bases and the J gene lost 10 bases, with 21 bases spanning the gap. Germline V gene lookup returns CDR1 DFQATT and CDR2 SNEGSKA (reference sequence). As DNA, the CDR3 is TGCAGTGCTCGGTCCGGGACCACGCAGGGGGAGCAGTTCTTC. Translation: CSARSGTTQGEQFF.

The chain has TRBV7-2 and TRBJ2-7; 9 nucleotides align to TRBD2. Germline trimming cut 3 bases from V and 3 bases from J; bases unmatched to any gene: 3. The germline V gene encodes CDR1 SGHTA and CDR2 FQGNSA. The CDR3 contains 14 residues. This chain's CDR3 is CASSFSSGDYEQYF. As DNA, the CDR3 is TGTGCCAGCAGCTTTTCTAGCGGGGACTACGAGCAGTACTTC.

This clonotype appeared a single time. The chain recombines TRBV5-4 with TRBJ2-7; TRBD1 aligns across 10 bases. V lost 4 bases to trimming and J lost 2 bases; unmatched junction nucleotides: 6. The CDR3 is made up of 15 amino acids. Germline values: CDR1 SGHNT, CDR2 YYREEE (reference sequence). CDR3 region: CASSRTGTGAYEQYF. DNA for the CDR3: TGTGCCAGCAGCAGGACCGGGACAGGGGCCTACGAGCAGTACTTC.

The chain carries TRBV14 and TRBJ2-6, with 10 bases aligning to TRBD1. Germline CDR1 is SGHDN and CDR2 is FVKESK. The junction had 9 bases not matched to a gene; V was cut back by 3 bases and J by 1 base. This CDR3 has 19 amino acids. Here the CDR3 reads CASSHEIGTGASGANVLTF. Written as DNA, the CDR3 is TGTGCCAGCAGCCACGAAATTGGGACAGGGGCTTCTGGGGCCAACGTCCTGACTTTC. Variable domain in full (rest from reference TRBV14 and TRBJ2-6): EAGVTQFPSHSVIEKGQTVTLRCDPISGHDNLYWYRRVMGKEIKFLLHFVKESKQDESGMPNNRFLAERTGGTYSTLKVQPAELEDSGVYFCASSHEIGTGASGANVLTFGAGSRLTVL.

The rearrangement links TRBV6-1 to TRBJ1-1, with D possibly matching TRBD1 (6 bases). The CDR3 contains 13 residues. V was shortened by 5 bases and J by 10 bases, with 17 bases between the two germline ends. From germline, CDR1 is MNHNS and CDR2 SASEGT. CDR3 loop: CASSFLQTGLAFF. The CDR3 coding sequence is TGTGCCAGCAGTTTTCTCCAGACAGGACTAGCTTTCTTT.

This clonotype has a single count. This chain links TRBV7-9 with TRBJ1-1; no reliable D call. Germline V CDR1 and CDR2: SEHNR, FQNEAQ (reference sequence). With 3 bases removed from V and 1 base from J, the gap between germline ends came to 6 bases. This CDR3 is 13 amino acids long. DNA of the CDR3: TGTGCCAGCAGCTTTGTGGCGAACACTGAAGCTTTCTTT. Its protein is CASSFVANTEAFF.

V usage is TRBV4-3 and J usage is TRBJ1-2; D call uncertain. CDR1 and CDR2 (germline): LGHNA, YSLEER. The CDR3 has 16 amino acids. Deletions cut 0 bases from V and 3 bases from J, with 14 bases between. CDR3 sequence: CASSQDRSGPYYGYTF. As DNA, the CDR3 is TGCGCCAGCAGCCAAGATCGATCTGGCCCTTACTATGGCTACACCTTC.

The chain uses TRBV3-1 and TRBJ2-1; 7 bases map to TRBD2. The CDR3 runs to 15 residues. Per germline, CDR1 LGHDT and CDR2 YNNKEL (reference sequence). Germline trimming cut 4 bases from V and 3 bases from J; bases unmatched to any gene: 6. DNA of the CDR3: TGTGCCAGCAGCCCCATGACGGGAGGCTACAATGAGCAGTTCTTC. Its protein product is CASSPMTGGYNEQFF.

The chain recombines TRBV5-1 with TRBJ2-7; D might be TRBD2 (6 bases). This CDR3 is 15 amino acids long. The germline CDR1 and CDR2 sequences are SGHRS and YFSETQ. The V and J ends lost 1 base and 2 bases respectively, with 13 bases between them. CDR3 DNA: TGCGCCAGCAGCTTGATATTAGCGGCAACCTACGAGCAGTACTTC. Translation gives CASSLILAATYEQYF.

The gene calls are TRBV24-1 and TRBJ2-3, with D perhaps TRBD2 (5 bases). The CDR3 extends over 14 amino acids. CDR1 is KGHDR and CDR2 is SFDVKD in the germline V gene. Trimming removed 7 bases at V and 4 bases at J, with 14 bases between. CDR3 region: CATSPGIPADTQYF. Here the CDR3 DNA reads TGTGCCACCAGCCCGGGAATACCAGCAGATACGCAGTATTTT.

The count of this clonotype is one. The rearrangement joins TRBV11-2 to TRBJ2-1; 11 bases are shared with TRBD2. The CDR3 is made up of 18 amino acids. The trim removed 0 bases at V and 6 bases at J, leaving 10 bases unmatched. From germline, CDR1 is SGHAT and CDR2 FQNNGV. CDR3 protein: CASSLDGSGRVKGNEQFF. CDR3 in DNA: TGTGCCAGCAGCTTAGATGGTAGCGGGAGGGTAAAGGGCAATGAGCAGTTCTTC.

This clonotype came up once. CDR3 sequence reads: CASSLVTSAQFF. Here the CDR3 DNA reads TGTGCCAGCAGCTTAGTAACTAGCGCTCAGTTCTTC. V usage is TRBV11-2 and J usage is TRBJ2-1; 7 nucleotides agree with TRBD2. The V gene end was trimmed by 1 base and the J gene end by 13 bases; junction bases not matched to a gene: 4. Germline V gene lookup returns CDR1 SGHAT and CDR2 FQNNGV. This CDR3 comprises 12 residues.

The chain has TRBV6-1 and TRBJ2-6; D possibly corresponds to TRBD1 (6 bases). CDR3 length equals 15 residues. The germline V and J ends were trimmed by 8 bases and 4 bases, with 15 bases remaining between them. Germline values: CDR1 MNHNS, CDR2 SASEGT. In DNA, the CDR3 is TGTGCCAGCCAGCAGTTGGGGGCAGGGGCCAACGTCCTGACTTTC. It yields the protein CASQQLGAGANVLTF.

This chain joins TRBV7-2 and TRBJ2-6; the D call may be TRBD1 or TRBD2 (5 bases each). Germline V gives CDR1 SGHTA, CDR2 FQGNSA. The V end lost 11 bases, the J end lost 0 bases, and 17 bases lay between the germline ends. CDR3 length equals 16 residues. The CDR3 here is CAVPEGSFSGANVLTF. The CDR3 DNA sequence: TGTGCCGTTCCCGAGGGGAGCTTCTCTGGGGCCAACGTCCTGACTTTC. The full variable domain, its missing parts supplied by reference TRBV7-2 and TRBJ2-6, is GAGVSQSPSNKVTEKGKDVELRCDPISGHTALYWYRQSLGQGLEFLIYFQGNSAPDKSGLPSDRFSAERTGGSVSTLTIQRTQQEDSAVYLCAVPEGSFSGANVLTFGAGSRLTVL.

V usage is TRBV28 and J usage is TRBJ2-2; 10 bases align to TRBD1. The trim removed 6 bases at V and 2 bases at J, leaving 12 bases unmatched. Germline V lookup: CDR1 MDHEN, CDR2 SYDVKM. The CDR3 is 18 amino acids. The CDR3 region is CASRPALGQGQNTGELFF. In DNA, the CDR3 is TGTGCCAGCAGGCCAGCCTTGGGACAGGGGCAAAACACCGGGGAGCTGTTTTTT.

V and J are TRBV29-1 and TRBJ2-1, with D perhaps TRBD2 (5 bases). CDR3 length equals 18 residues. V was shortened by 0 bases and J by 4 bases, with 22 bases between the two germline ends. Germline V gives CDR1 SQVTM, CDR2 ANQGSEA. CDR3 residues: CSVEDHSGKRWAYNEQFF. Here the CDR3 DNA reads TGCAGCGTTGAAGATCATTCGGGAAAGAGGTGGGCATACAATGAGCAGTTCTTC.

This clonotype was observed a handful of times. The chain is built from TRBV30 and TRBJ1-5; unclear D gene. This CDR3 spans 13 amino acids. Trimming cost V 0 bases and J 3 bases, with 6 bases left between them. CDR1 is GTSNPN, CDR2 SVGIG, per germline (reference sequence). DNA for the CDR3: TGTGCCTGGAGTGTCCAGGACAATCAGCCCCAGCATTTT. This codes for CAWSVQDNQPQHF.

This chain links TRBV6-2 or TRBV6-3 with TRBJ2-3; 7 bases are shared with TRBD1. V shed 5 bases, J shed 6 bases, and the junction held 2 bases outside the gene matches. This CDR3 contains 12 residues. CDR1 is MNHEY and CDR2 is SVGEGT in the germline V gene. The CDR3 DNA is TGTGCCAGCAGTGCGACAGGGGATACGCAGTATTTT. Its protein product is CASSATGDTQYF.

The chain couples TRBV25-1 to TRBJ2-1; 11 bases align to TRBD2. Germline CDR1 MGHDK, CDR2 SYGVNS. Trimming took 8 bases from V and 4 from J; bases not matched to a gene: 10. The CDR3 is 16 residues long. The CDR3 bases are TGTGCCAGCCAGATTACTAGCGGGAGTAGGTACAATGAGCAGTTCTTC. It specifies CASQITSGSRYNEQFF.

The chain uses TRBV24-1 and TRBJ2-3, with 10 bases fitting TRBD2. The trim removed 2 bases at V and 6 bases at J, leaving 7 bases unmatched. The germline CDR1 and CDR2 sequences are KGHDR and SFDVKD. This CDR3 comprises 16 residues. CDR3 in amino acids: CATSDSSSGSGDTQYF. For the CDR3, the DNA is TGTGCCACCAGTGATTCTTCTAGCGGGAGCGGTGATACGCAGTATTTT.

This clonotype was counted once. This chain uses TRBV6-6 with TRBJ2-7, with a possible D match to TRBD1 (6 bases). Trimming removed 6 bases from V and 4 bases from J, with 19 bases in between. The CDR3 is 15 amino acids. Per germline, CDR1 MNHNY and CDR2 SVGAGI (reference sequence). The CDR3 DNA is TGTGCCAGCAGGACGGGAACAGGGTCGCGGTACGAGCAGTACTTC. Encoded protein: CASRTGTGSRYEQYF.

J is TRBJ1-2 and V is TRBV12-3 or TRBV12-4, with 7 bases that match TRBD1. The CDR3 runs 13 residues. Germline trimming cut 6 bases from V and 2 bases from J; bases unmatched to any gene: 3. The CDR3 region has the DNA TGTGCCAGCAGCTTGACAGGGAACTATGGCTACACCTTC. It specifies CASSLTGNYGYTF.

The V gene is TRBV10-3, the J gene TRBJ1-5; no firm D call. The CDR3 sequence is 15 residues long. The germline CDR1 and CDR2 sequences are ENHRY and SYGVKD. The V and J ends lost 3 bases and 4 bases respectively, with 13 bases between them. The CDR3 loop reads CAISDRINTNQPQHF. Written as DNA, the CDR3 is TGTGCCATCAGTGACAGAATTAACACAAATCAGCCCCAGCATTTT.

This chain connects TRBV5-6 to TRBJ2-5; D may be TRBD1 or TRBD2 (5 bases each). The ends were cut back, 7 bases at V and 5 bases at J, with 15 bases in the middle. The V gene's germline CDR1 is SGHDT and CDR2 YYEEEE. The CDR3 is made up of 13 amino acids. In DNA, the CDR3 is TGTGCCAGCGTGAGGGGCGCCGGGGAGACCCAGTACTTC. It codes for CASVRGAGETQYF.

The CDR3 bases are TGTGCCAGCAGCCGGACAGGGGCCACTGAAGCTTTCTTT. This gives the protein CASSRTGATEAFF. The chain recombines TRBV3-1 with TRBJ1-1; TRBD1 matches at 9 bases. V was clipped by 4 bases and J by 4 bases; unmatched bases: 1. Germline values: CDR1 LGHDT, CDR2 YNNKEL (reference sequence). The CDR3 totals 13 residues.

This chain links TRBV30 with TRBJ1-4; no definite D call. V was clipped by 3 bases and J by 7 bases, with 6 bases between them. Germline CDR1 is GTSNPN and CDR2 is SVGIG (reference sequence). The CDR3 is 11 residues long. CDR3 amino acids: CAWRHIEKLFF. Written as DNA, the CDR3 is TGTGCCTGGAGACACATTGAAAAACTGTTTTTT.

Only one count was recorded for this clonotype. J is TRBJ1-3 and V is TRBV2, with TRBD1 as a possible D gene (6 bases). The CDR3 sequence is 14 residues long. Germline CDR1 is SNHLY and CDR2 is FYNNEI. Trimming left V 7 bases short and J 0 bases short, with 10 bases between. DNA for the CDR3: TGTGCCAGCATCAGGGGCACCTCTGGAAACACCATATATTTT. Translation: CASIRGTSGNTIYF.

The chain is built from TRBV6-1 and TRBJ1-5; the D is unclear. The CDR3 loop spans 15 amino acids. Germline V gene sequence: CDR1 MNHNS, CDR2 SASEGT. Trimming removed 6 bases at V and 3 bases at J, with 15 bases between. The CDR3 reads CASRERWASNQPQHF. As DNA, the CDR3 is TGTGCCAGCAGAGAACGGTGGGCCTCCAATCAGCCCCAGCATTTT.